These T cell receptor beta chains were read from a single sample in a study of T cell repertoires in cytomegalovirus infection. These receptors lack a known antigen. TCRdb reprocessed the reads via MiXCR and lists one record per CDR3 protein. The sample holds almost 90,000 distinct CDR3 sequences, 25% to 30% seen once. The input for sequencing was CD8+ T cells from cultured PBMCs, taken from culture after CMV antigen stimulation. These receptors all stem from a human donor in good health (CMV status not recorded). Some clones in this sample may be carry-over from other donors' samples. Each CDR3 is given with its conserved first and last residue. D genes are given only for firm matches. Some rows have no size entry. The others give once, few or many, or a class for an expanded clone.

clone size: NA
J gene: TRBJ2-1
D gene: TRBD2
V gene: TRBV25-1
CDR3 DNA: TGTGCCAGCAGTGAATCAACTAGCGGGGGGGCGTACAATGAGCAGTTCTTC
CDR3 protein: CASSESTSGGAYNEQFF

clone size: NA
J gene: TRBJ2-5
D gene: TRBD2
V gene: TRBV6-5
CDR3 DNA: TGTGCCAGCAGTTACTCGAGGGAGCGGGGGGGCCGGGAGACCCAGTACTTC
CDR3 protein: CASSYSRERGGRETQYF

clone size: NA
J gene: TRBJ2-2
D gene: NA
V gene: TRBV6-6
CDR3 DNA: TGTGCCAGCAGTTACCCGTATGGGGAGCTGTTTTTT
CDR3 protein: CASSYPYGELFF

clone size: few
J gene: TRBJ1-6
D gene: NA
V gene: TRBV6-5
CDR3 DNA: TGTGCCAGCAGTTACCAGAGAGGTTCACCCCTCCACTTT
CDR3 protein: CASSYQRGSPLHF

clone size: NA
J gene: TRBJ2-2
D gene: TRBD1
V gene: TRBV7-6
CDR3 DNA: TGTGCCAGCAGCCCCGGGACAGTCGGGGAGCTGTTTTTT
CDR3 protein: CASSPGTVGELFF

clone size: many
J gene: TRBJ2-7
D gene: TRBD1
V gene: TRBV7-8
CDR3 DNA: TGTGCCAGCAGCCCCGGGACAGGGGACTACGAGCAGTACTTC
CDR3 protein: CASSPGTGDYEQYF

clone size: NA
J gene: TRBJ1-6
D gene: NA
V gene: TRBV27
CDR3 DNA: TGTGCCAGCAGTGATAACTCCTATAATTCACCCCTCCACTTT
CDR3 protein: CASSDNSYNSPLHF

clone size: few
J gene: TRBJ2-2
D gene: TRBD2
V gene: TRBV20-1
CDR3 DNA: TGCAGTGCCGACGGGGGGGCCGGCACCGGGGAGCTGTTTTTT
CDR3 protein: CSADGGAGTGELFF

clone size: few
J gene: TRBJ1-1
D gene: NA
V gene: TRBV12-3/TRBV12-4
CDR3 DNA: TGTGCCAGCAGTTTAGGGGGTCTGGGCACTGAAGCTTTCTTT
CDR3 protein: CASSLGGLGTEAFF

clone size: few
J gene: TRBJ2-5
D gene: NA
V gene: TRBV4-1
CDR3 DNA: TGCGCCAGCAGCCAAGCGAGGGGGTGGGAGACCCAGTACTTC
CDR3 protein: CASSQARGWETQYF

clone size: NA
J gene: TRBJ1-1
D gene: NA
V gene: TRBV7-2
CDR3 DNA: TGTGCCAGCAGACCACTACAGGGAACCCCTGAAGCTTTCTTT
CDR3 protein: CASRPLQGTPEAFF

clone size: many
J gene: TRBJ1-1
D gene: NA
V gene: TRBV7-6
CDR3 DNA: TGTGCCAGCAGCGAAACAGGGATGAACACTGAAGCTTTCTTT
CDR3 protein: CASSETGMNTEAFF

clone size: NA
J gene: TRBJ2-1
D gene: NA
V gene: TRBV4-1
CDR3 DNA: TGCGCCAGCAGCCAAGACGGTGGGGTCAGCTCCTACAATGAGCAGTTCTTC
CDR3 protein: CASSQDGGVSSYNEQFF

clone size: NA
J gene: TRBJ1-1
D gene: NA
V gene: TRBV12-3/TRBV12-4
CDR3 DNA: TGTGCCAGCAGTTGGGCAGGAATGAACACTGAAGCTTTCTTT
CDR3 protein: CASSWAGMNTEAFF

clone size: few
J gene: TRBJ1-4
D gene: TRBD1
V gene: TRBV7-9
CDR3 DNA: TGTGCCAGCTCACAGGGGCCGGATGAAAAACTGTTTTTT
CDR3 protein: CASSQGPDEKLFF

clone size: NA
J gene: TRBJ2-3
D gene: NA
V gene: TRBV4-1
CDR3 DNA: TGCGCCAGCAGCCAGTCCGGGACGGTTTGGACAGATACGCAGTATTTT
CDR3 protein: CASSQSGTVWTDTQYF

clone size: NA
J gene: TRBJ2-3
D gene: TRBD1
V gene: TRBV6-4
CDR3 DNA: TGTGCCAGCAGTTCCGGGCAGGGGGAAAGTGCAGATACGCAGTATTTT
CDR3 protein: CASSSGQGESADTQYF

clone size: NA
J gene: TRBJ2-7
D gene: TRBD1
V gene: TRBV7-8
CDR3 DNA: TGTGCCAGCAGCTCCAACAGGGACAGAGGATTCTACGAGCAGTACTTC
CDR3 protein: CASSSNRDRGFYEQYF

clone size: NA
J gene: TRBJ2-7
D gene: NA
V gene: TRBV10-3
CDR3 DNA: TGTGCCATCAGTGAGGAGGGCGGGCCCTCCTACGAGCAGTACTTC
CDR3 protein: CAISEEGGPSYEQYF

clone size: NA
J gene: TRBJ1-1
D gene: NA
V gene: TRBV5-8
CDR3 DNA: TGTGCCAGCAGCTGGAAGTACACTGAAGCTTTCTTT
CDR3 protein: CASSWKYTEAFF

clone size: few
J gene: TRBJ2-6
D gene: NA
V gene: TRBV7-9
CDR3 DNA: TGTGCCAGCAGCCCCCCCAGCTTCTCTGGGGCCAACGTCCTGACTTTC
CDR3 protein: CASSPPSFSGANVLTF

clone size: many
J gene: TRBJ1-1
D gene: NA
V gene: TRBV2
CDR3 DNA: TGTGCCAGCACCCTGGGGGGGGACACTGAAGCTTTCTTT
CDR3 protein: CASTLGGDTEAFF

clone size: NA
J gene: TRBJ2-7
D gene: TRBD1
V gene: TRBV19
CDR3 DNA: TGTGCCAGTAGTATTGGACAGGGGACGGCCTACGAGCAGTACTTC
CDR3 protein: CASSIGQGTAYEQYF

clone size: NA
J gene: TRBJ2-2
D gene: NA
V gene: TRBV25-1
CDR3 DNA: TGTGCCAGCAGTGAATACGGGGAGCTGTTTTTT
CDR3 protein: CASSEYGELFF

clone size: NA
J gene: TRBJ2-7
D gene: NA
V gene: TRBV5-1
CDR3 DNA: TGCGCCAGCAGCTTGGAGGCAGGGGTGAGCGAGCAGTACTTC
CDR3 protein: CASSLEAGVSEQYF

clone size: many
J gene: TRBJ2-1
D gene: NA
V gene: TRBV18
CDR3 DNA: TGTGCCAGCTCACCAAGTCGGACACCCTACAATGAGCAGTTCTTC
CDR3 protein: CASSPSRTPYNEQFF

clone size: NA
J gene: TRBJ2-1
D gene: TRBD1
V gene: TRBV29-1
CDR3 DNA: TGCAGCGGACAGGGGGCGCGTTTAGTCTCCTACAATGAGCAGTTCTTC
CDR3 protein: CSGQGARLVSYNEQFF

clone size: NA
J gene: TRBJ2-5
D gene: TRBD2
V gene: TRBV4-1
CDR3 DNA: TGCGCCAGCAGCCAAGGGTCCAGCGGGGACCAAGAGACCCAGTACTTC
CDR3 protein: CASSQGSSGDQETQYF

clone size: NA
J gene: TRBJ1-4
D gene: NA
V gene: TRBV7-9
CDR3 DNA: TGTGCCAGCAGCCGGGAAGGGGATGAAAAACTGTTTTTT
CDR3 protein: CASSREGDEKLFF

clone size: many
J gene: TRBJ1-1
D gene: NA
V gene: TRBV6-5
CDR3 DNA: TGTGCCAGCAGTTACCAAAAACCACCAAGTAACACTGAAGCTTTCTTT
CDR3 protein: CASSYQKPPSNTEAFF

clone size: few
J gene: TRBJ2-2
D gene: TRBD1
V gene: TRBV6-6
CDR3 DNA: TGTGCCAGCACCCGCGGGACAGGAACCCCCTCGAACACCGGGGAGCTGTTTTTT
CDR3 protein: CASTRGTGTPSNTGELFF

clone size: few
J gene: TRBJ1-5
D gene: TRBD1
V gene: TRBV7-6
CDR3 DNA: TGTGCCAGCAGCTCCGGGACAGGGGGGGGCCCCCAGCATTTT
CDR3 protein: CASSSGTGGGPQHF

clone size: few
J gene: TRBJ1-2
D gene: NA
V gene: TRBV6-8
CDR3 DNA: TGTGCCAGCAGTTACTCGGGGGAAGGAAAAGGCTACACCTTC
CDR3 protein: CASSYSGEGKGYTF